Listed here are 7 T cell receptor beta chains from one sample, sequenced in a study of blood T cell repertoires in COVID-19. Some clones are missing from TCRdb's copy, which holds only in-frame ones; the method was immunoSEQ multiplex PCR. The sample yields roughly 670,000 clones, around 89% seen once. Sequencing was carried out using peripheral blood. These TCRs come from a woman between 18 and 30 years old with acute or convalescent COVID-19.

DNA of the CDR3: TGTGCCAGCAGTGAGAGGGGCAGGGGACGACAGCCCCAGCATTTT. This encodes CASSERGRGRQPQHF. The J gene is TRBJ1-5, the V gene TRBV2, with a tentative D call TRBD1 (6 bases). CDR3 length: 15 amino acids. V was clipped by 3 bases and J by 7 bases, with 16 bases between them. CDR1 is SNHLY and CDR2 is FYNNEI in the germline V gene.

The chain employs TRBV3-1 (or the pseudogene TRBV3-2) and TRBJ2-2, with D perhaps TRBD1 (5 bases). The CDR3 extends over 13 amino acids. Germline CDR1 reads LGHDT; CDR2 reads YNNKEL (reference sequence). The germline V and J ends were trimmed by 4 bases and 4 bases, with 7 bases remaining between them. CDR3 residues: CASSPQGTGELFF. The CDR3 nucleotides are TGTGCCAGCAGCCCCCAGGGCACCGGGGAGCTGTTTTTT.

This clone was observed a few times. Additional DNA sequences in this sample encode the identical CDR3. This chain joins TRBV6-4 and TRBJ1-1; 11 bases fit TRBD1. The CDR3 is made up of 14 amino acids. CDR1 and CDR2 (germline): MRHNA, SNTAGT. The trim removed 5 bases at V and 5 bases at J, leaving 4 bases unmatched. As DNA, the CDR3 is TGTGCCAGCAGTCCTGGGACAGGGGGAACTGAAGCTTTCTTT. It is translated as CASSPGTGGTEAFF.

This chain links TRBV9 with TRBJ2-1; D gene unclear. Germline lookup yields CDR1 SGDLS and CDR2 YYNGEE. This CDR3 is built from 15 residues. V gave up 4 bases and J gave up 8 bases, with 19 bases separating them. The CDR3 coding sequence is TGTGCCAGCAGCCCCCCGCTGGCCTTAGCTGATGAGCAGTTCTTC. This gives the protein CASSPPLALADEQFF.

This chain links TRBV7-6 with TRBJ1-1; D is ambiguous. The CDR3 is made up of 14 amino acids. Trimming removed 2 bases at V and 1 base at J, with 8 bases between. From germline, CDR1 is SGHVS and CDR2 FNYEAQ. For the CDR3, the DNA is TGTGCCAGCAGCTTATATGCGGCGAACACTGAAGCTTTCTTT. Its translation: CASSLYAANTEAFF.

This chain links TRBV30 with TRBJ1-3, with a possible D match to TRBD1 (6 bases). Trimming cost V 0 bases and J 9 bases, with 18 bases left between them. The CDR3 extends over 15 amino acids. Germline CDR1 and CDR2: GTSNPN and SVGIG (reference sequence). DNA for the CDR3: TGTGCCTGGAGTGTAAAAACAGGGTATGAGGGCACCATATATTTT. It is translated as CAWSVKTGYEGTIYF.

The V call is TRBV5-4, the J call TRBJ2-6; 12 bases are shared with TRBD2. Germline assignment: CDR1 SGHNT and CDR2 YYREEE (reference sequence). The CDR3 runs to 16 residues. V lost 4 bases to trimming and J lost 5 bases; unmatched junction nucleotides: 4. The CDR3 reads CASSTSGGKRANVLTF. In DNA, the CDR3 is TGTGCCAGCAGCACTAGCGGGGGGAAGAGGGCCAACGTCCTGACTTTC.